The entry below describes one T cell receptor beta chain. Its antigen is undetermined. This entry is derived from a study of immune evolution from preneoplasia to lung adenocarcinoma. Study observations and caveats: KRAS-mutant nodules had the highest T cell clonality. Later-stage lesions seemingly showed higher T cell density and diversity than normal lung.

H&E slides confirmed each diagnosis, reviewed by two pathologists independently. CDR3 length: 14 amino acids. V lost 7 bases to trimming and J lost 4 bases; unmatched junction nucleotides: 2. Germline assignment: CDR1 MDHEN and CDR2 SYDVKM. Profiled with immunoSEQ multiplex PCR; TCRdb holds only in-frame clones, not every one. The sample lists 9,500 to 15,000 clones; over 65% were seen once. The sample comprised FFPE tissue from an adenomatous hyperplasia lung lesion. The subset denotes: atypical adenomatous hyperplasia (AAH), lung preneoplasia. The TCR originated in a person between 50 and 69 years old with lung adenocarcinoma. The rearrangement joins TRBV28 to TRBJ2-5; 14 nucleotides agree with TRBD2. Here the CDR3 DNA reads TGTGCCAGCATGACTAGCGGGAGGGGAGAGACCCAGTACTTC. Translating it yields CASMTSGRGETQYF.